The 2 T cell receptor beta chains presented below share a single source sample, sequenced in a study of regulatory T cells in long-lasting Graves disease. The authors built TCR beta libraries using iRepertoire HTBI primers and Arm-PCR of CDR3 regions. TCRdb ran MiXCR on the multiplex PCR reads and lists one entry per CDR3 protein. The sample consists of roughly 420,000 distinct CDR3 sequences, roughly 17% of them appearing once. Time point defined: newly diagnosed GD, antithyroid drugs for less than 3 months. Generation of the TCR library employed RNA extracted from PBMCs. These same data were also listed under a study on T cells in Graves' hyperthyroidism and ophthalmopathy.

Sequences were derived from peripheral blood mononuclear cells (PBMCs), sampled at new diagnosis, from a patient treated with antithyroid drugs. Receptor source: a woman between 18 and 29 years old with Graves disease.

This clonotype was detected only a few times. The chain carries TRBV27 and TRBJ2-2; 11 positions match TRBD2. Unmatched junction bases numbered 9, after V lost 4 bases and J lost 5 bases. Germline CDR1 is MNHEY and CDR2 is SMNVEV (reference sequence). The CDR3 has 17 amino acids. In nucleotides, the CDR3 is TGTGCCAGCAGTTCAAGTTTAGCGGGAGGGAGTACCGGGGAGCTGTTTTTT. This codes for CASSSSLAGGSTGELFF.

This clonotype was found many times. The V gene is TRBV3-1, the J gene TRBJ2-7, with TRBD1 as a possible D gene (7 bases). Trimming removed 4 bases from V and 3 bases from J, with 13 bases in between. Germline assignment: CDR1 LGHDT and CDR2 YNNKEL (reference sequence). The CDR3 has 14 residues. Written as DNA, the CDR3 is TGTGCCAGCAGCCGGGAGGACAGGATCTACGAGCAGTACTTC. Encoded protein: CASSREDRIYEQYF.